These 18 T cell receptor beta chains share one sample of origin, sequenced in a study of cytomegalovirus exposure and HLA in healthy donors. The protocol was immunoSEQ multiplex PCR, while the TCRdb copy is restricted to in-frame clones and leaves out a portion. The sample lists about 98,000 clones, around 88% occurring once. Source material: PBMCs. The receptors originated from a woman aged 25-40 years in good health and CMV-seronegative.

The rearrangement links TRBV19 to TRBJ2-2; 7 nucleotides match TRBD2. The CDR3 has 13 amino acids. Germline V gene lookup returns CDR1 LNHDA and CDR2 SQIVND (reference sequence). The ends lost 5 bases at V and 7 bases at J; junction bases unmatched: 4. CDR3 sequence: CASSPTSIGELFF. Written as DNA, the CDR3 is TGTGCCAGTAGTCCGACTAGCATCGGGGAGCTGTTTTTT.

The rearrangement joins TRBV5-4 to TRBJ1-1, with 8 bases lining up with TRBD1. The CDR3 length is 14 residues. Germline loops: CDR1 SGHNT, CDR2 YYREEE (reference sequence). The V and J ends lost 2 bases and 6 bases, in that order; junction bases with no gene match: 6. DNA for the CDR3: TGTGCCAGCAGCTTAGCCGGGACAGGCCCTGAAGCTTTCTTT. As protein: CASSLAGTGPEAFF.

The V and J genes are TRBV4-2 and TRBJ1-2; 7 bases line up with TRBD1. The CDR3 spans 15 residues. After removal of 0 bases from V and 3 bases from J, the junction contained 4 bases not matched to a gene. Germline CDR1 is LGHNA and CDR2 is YNFKEQ. Here the CDR3 DNA reads TGTGCCAGCAGCCAAGACAGGGGGGCCTACTATGGCTACACCTTC. It encodes CASSQDRGAYYGYTF.

The gene calls are TRBV7-2 and TRBJ2-2; 9 bases are shared with TRBD2. Germline V gives CDR1 SGHTA, CDR2 FQGNSA. The CDR3 is 15 amino acids. J gave up 4 bases and V 4 bases, and 4 bases lay outside the gene matches. The CDR3 is CASSSGLALTGELFF. The CDR3 coding sequence is TGTGCCAGCAGCTCGGGACTAGCTCTCACCGGGGAGCTGTTTTTT.

The chain couples TRBV19 to TRBJ2-7; 10 bases align to TRBD1. The V and J ends lost 4 bases and 4 bases, in that order; junction bases with no gene match: 7. CDR1 is LNHDA and CDR2 is SQIVND in the germline V gene (reference sequence). The CDR3 is made up of 15 amino acids. CDR3 bases: TGTGCCAGTAGTACCGGGGGGACAGGGGAATACGAGCAGTACTTC. Protein sequence: CASSTGGTGEYEQYF.

The count of this clone is one. The V call is TRBV28, the J call TRBJ2-5; 7 positions agree with TRBD2. The CDR3 has 17 residues. Germline lookup yields CDR1 MDHEN and CDR2 SYDVKM. V shed 5 bases, J shed 7 bases, and the junction held 19 bases outside the gene matches. This CDR3 reads CASSPSGRAGSGGTQYF. CDR3 nucleotides: TGTGCCAGCAGTCCCTCGGGTCGAGCGGGATCGGGGGGGACCCAGTACTTC.

The V gene is TRBV7-3, the J gene TRBJ2-5; D might be TRBD2 (6 bases). Germline V gene lookup returns CDR1 SGHTA and CDR2 FQGTGA. The CDR3 has 15 residues. The V end lost 0 bases, the J end lost 5 bases, and 13 bases lay between the germline ends. The CDR3 bases are TGTGCCAGCAGCTTAACGTTCGGGGGTTCGGAGACCCAGTACTTC. It specifies CASSLTFGGSETQYF.

This CDR3 is CASSVAGGWGTEAFF. The DNA for the CDR3 is TGTGCCAGCAGCGTAGCGGGGGGTTGGGGCACTGAAGCTTTCTTT. The chain carries TRBV9 and TRBJ1-1; tentatively, D is TRBD1 (5 bases). V lost 0 bases and J lost 4, with 13 bases in between. Germline V CDR1 and CDR2: SGDLS, YYNGEE. The CDR3 covers 15 residues. The variable domain in full, with the rest retrieved from reference TRBV9 and TRBJ1-1, is DSGVTQTPKHLITATGQRVTLRCSPRSGDLSVYWYQQSLDQGLQFLIQYYNGEERAKGNILERFSAQQFPDLHSELNLSSLELGDSALYFCASSVAGGWGTEAFFGQGTRLTVV.

The J gene is TRBJ2-1, the V gene TRBV5-1; 13 bases are a match to TRBD2. Trimming took 3 bases from V and 4 from J; bases not matched to a gene: 1. Looked up from germline, CDR1 is SGHRS and CDR2 is YFSETQ. CDR3 size: 15 residues. The CDR3 region is CASSSTSGGYNEQFF. The CDR3, as DNA: TGCGCCAGCAGCTCGACTAGCGGGGGGTACAATGAGCAGTTCTTC. Complete variable domain (other parts from reference TRBV5-1 and TRBJ2-1): KAGVTQTPRYLIKTRGQQVTLSCSPISGHRSVSWYQQTPGQGLQFLFEYFSETQRNKGNFPGRFSGRQFSNSRSEMNVSTLELGDSALYLCASSSTSGGYNEQFFGPGTRLTVL.

The rearrangement joins TRBV10-3 to TRBJ1-2, with TRBD1 identical over 9 bases. This CDR3 is built from 14 residues. The trim removed 7 bases at V and 5 bases at J, leaving 8 bases unmatched. Germline-derived CDR1 and CDR2 are ENHRY and SYGVKD. The CDR3 loop is CAITQGQGEYGYTF. The CDR3 DNA follows: TGTGCCATCACACAGGGACAGGGTGAATATGGCTACACCTTC.

V and J are TRBV5-6 and TRBJ2-7, with 7 positions matching TRBD1. This CDR3 comprises 14 residues. V was clipped by 0 bases and J by 6 bases; unmatched bases: 6. CDR1 is SGHDT and CDR2 is YYEEEE in the germline V gene. CDR3 nucleotides: TGTGCCAGCAGCTTGGAGGGACAGCCAACCGAGCAGTACTTC. It encodes CASSLEGQPTEQYF.

The rearrangement joins TRBV5-5 to TRBJ2-7; possible D gene TRBD2, 5 bases. The CDR3 totals 15 residues. V was clipped by 0 bases and J by 2 bases, with 12 bases between them. Germline CDR1 SGHKS, CDR2 YYEKEE (reference sequence). This chain's CDR3 is CASSLADYRAYEQYF. CDR3 DNA: TGTGCCAGCAGCTTGGCCGACTACAGAGCCTACGAGCAGTACTTC.

The CDR3 region has the DNA TGTGCCAGCAGCCGAAACCTAGCGGGGGGCGACTATGAGCAGTTCTTC. It encodes CASSRNLAGGDYEQFF. The chain is built from TRBV27 and TRBJ2-1; 11 nucleotides line up with TRBD2. The CDR3 consists of 16 residues. Trimming at V came to 6 bases and at J to 8 bases, leaving 12 bases not matched to a gene. Germline V CDR1 and CDR2: MNHEY, SMNVEV (reference sequence).

The rearrangement uses TRBV4-3 and TRBJ2-3, with TRBD2 matching 7 bases. Germline values: CDR1 LGHNA, CDR2 YSLEER. J lost 0 bases, V lost 4 bases, and 13 bases had no gene match. CDR3 length equals 18 residues. The CDR3 is CASSPGGLRGTSTDTQYF. CDR3 coding DNA: TGCGCCAGCAGCCCGGGGGGTTTACGGGGAACTAGCACAGATACGCAGTATTTT.

The chain recombines TRBV19 with TRBJ2-4; TRBD2 might be the D (5 bases). The germline CDR1 and CDR2 sequences are LNHDA and SQIVND (reference sequence). Trimming took off 9 bases at V and 5 bases at J, with 14 bases between the two ends. The CDR3 has 13 residues. For the CDR3, the DNA is TGTGCCAGCTCGCTGCGGGTTGAAAACATTCAGTACTTC. It translates to CASSLRVENIQYF.

The rearrangement uses TRBV9 and TRBJ2-5; 11 bases line up with TRBD2. Losses at the gene ends were 4 bases for V and 7 bases for J; bases not matched to a gene: 6. CDR1 is SGDLS and CDR2 is YYNGEE in the germline V gene. The CDR3 sequence is 14 residues long. The CDR3 sequence: CASSISGGAATQYF. CDR3 in DNA: TGTGCCAGCAGCATTAGCGGGGGGGCCGCGACCCAGTACTTC.

V and J are TRBV10-3 and TRBJ1-1; D is ambiguous. Germline V gene lookup returns CDR1 ENHRY and CDR2 SYGVKD. The V end lost 1 base, the J end lost 0 bases, and 6 bases lay between the germline ends. The CDR3 contains 14 residues. CDR3 residues: CAISEYSMNTEAFF. CDR3 nucleotides: TGTGCCATCAGTGAGTACAGCATGAACACTGAAGCTTTCTTT.

The rearrangement uses TRBV7-3 and TRBJ2-7; 12 bases match TRBD2. This CDR3 region has 15 residues. The junction had 4 bases not matched to a gene; V was cut back by 5 bases and J by 2 bases. Per the germline V gene, CDR1 is SGHTA and CDR2 is FQGTGA. The CDR3 region is CASSLTSGGTYEQYF. DNA for the CDR3: TGTGCCAGCAGCCTGACTAGCGGGGGCACCTACGAGCAGTACTTC.